This TCR beta chain was sequenced during a study of identifying expanded T cells in peripheral blood. V lost 4 bases to trimming and J lost 3 bases; unmatched junction nucleotides: 4. The CDR3 runs 15 residues. Collection occurred without any documented infections or immune events in donors. Sequenced by immunoSEQ multiplex PCR; TCRdb stores in-frame clones only, minus some. The sample records roughly 100,000 clones, more than 70% being singletons. The TCR comes from a person aged 18 to 75 in good health. Sequencing was done on a sample of blood. The chain joins TRBV23-1 to TRBJ2-5, with TRBD2 matching 11 bases. TRBV23-1 carries the ORF label, with uncertain function. CDR3 protein: CASSLLTSGKETQYF. In DNA, the CDR3 is TGCGCCAGCAGTCTTTTGACTAGCGGGAAAGAGACCCAGTACTTC.